This paragraph covers one T cell receptor beta chain sequence. The record originates from a study of blood T cell repertoires in COVID-19. Study-wide context: There were acute and convalescent COVID-19 samples, and they came from the United States, Italy and Spain. PBMCs, B-cell-depleted T cells, or T cells provided the cDNA or gDNA that made up the material.

Original analysis: Reference gene primer amplification gave nucleated cell count estimates. Here immunoSEQ multiplex PCR was the method, and the copy in TCRdb shows in-frame clones only, minus some. The V and J calls and clone size come from that table; D and trimming were worked out from the DNA. Seen here are approximately 190,000 clones, about 80% observed once, and the top ten hold about 6.3%. Per the germline V gene, CDR1 is ENHRY and CDR2 is SYGVKD. CDR3 length: 14 residues. Trimming cost V 2 bases and J 2 bases, with 10 bases left between them. The TCR sequence derives from a man aged 55 to 70 with acute or convalescent COVID-19. The J gene is TRBJ2-7, the V gene TRBV10-3, with TRBD2 as a possible D gene (5 bases). Sequences were obtained from peripheral blood. The CDR3 coding sequence is TGTGCCATCAGTGAGCCTAGCAATACCTACGAGCAGTACTTC. Amino acids: CAISEPSNTYEQYF.